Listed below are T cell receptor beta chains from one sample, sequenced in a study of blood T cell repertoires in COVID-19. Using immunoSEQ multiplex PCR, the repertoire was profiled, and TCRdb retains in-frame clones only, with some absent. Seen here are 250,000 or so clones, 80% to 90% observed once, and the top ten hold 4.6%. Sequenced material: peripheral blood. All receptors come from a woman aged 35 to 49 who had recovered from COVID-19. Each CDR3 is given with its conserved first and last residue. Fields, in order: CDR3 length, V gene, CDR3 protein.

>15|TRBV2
CASSQDSSPYNEQFF
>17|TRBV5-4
CASSRGITGRVDNEQFF
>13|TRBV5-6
CASSLSSGYEQYF
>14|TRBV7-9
CASSLGQGLETQYF
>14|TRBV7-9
CASSSDRVNQPQHF
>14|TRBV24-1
CATSDAYRGQPQHF
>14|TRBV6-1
CASSDQGEVSPLHF
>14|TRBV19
CASSIRGITDTQYF
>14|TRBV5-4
CASRRQDLNTEAFF
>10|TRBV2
CASRTYGYTF
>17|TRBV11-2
CASSSTFGRAVENEQFF
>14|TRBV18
CASSGSGDYNEQFF
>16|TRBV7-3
CASSPTAGGRIDTQYF
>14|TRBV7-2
CASTPSVGNGELFF
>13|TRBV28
CASAGQGLSTIYF
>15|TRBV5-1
CASSLATGGSDTQYF
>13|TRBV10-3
CAITDRDESPLHF
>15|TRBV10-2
CASSDPGGGRETQYF
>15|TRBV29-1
CSVEGRDRATYGYTF
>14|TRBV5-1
CASSLQGQITEAFF
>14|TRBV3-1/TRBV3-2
CASSRLAGDNEQFF
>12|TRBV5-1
CASSEGTDTQYF
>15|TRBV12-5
CASGLGAGGLETQYF
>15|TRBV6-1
CASSEWDYYADTQYF
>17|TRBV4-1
CASSQDGAGGTTDTQYF
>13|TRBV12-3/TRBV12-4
CASSFQGSSPLHF
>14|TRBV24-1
CATSQQGSTDTQYF
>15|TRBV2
CASSELGGTKDTQYF
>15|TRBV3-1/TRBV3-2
CASSQEGGVPGKLFF
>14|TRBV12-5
CASGPALGNQPQHF